The subject of this entry is one T cell receptor beta chain. V was trimmed by 3 bases and J by 4 bases, leaving 6 bases between them. In germline, CDR1 is LNHDA, CDR2 SQIVND (reference sequence). The length of the CDR3 is 12 residues. This record belongs to a study of blood T cell repertoires in COVID-19. Sequenced by immunoSEQ multiplex PCR; TCRdb stores in-frame clones only, minus some. The sample includes a few hundred thousand clones, approximately 88% of them seen just once. This chain joins TRBV19 and TRBJ1-1; D is undetermined. This clonotype was obtained from a woman aged 25 to 39 with COVID-19, enrolled during active disease. The specimen was peripheral blood. CDR3 residues: CASSMRGTEAFF. The CDR3, as DNA: TGTGCCAGTAGTATGCGAGGCACTGAAGCTTTCTTT.